A single sample is the source of the 28 T cell receptor beta chains below, sequenced in a study of blood T cells in healthy people across ages. Together with a sample-barcoded 5' primer, a J-beta primer mix was included in a second PCR lasting roughly 7 to 11 cycles. One entry per CDR3 protein, called by TCRdb with MiXCR from the 5' RACE reads. Altogether approximately 800,000 distinct CDR3 sequences are present, 45% to 70% being singletons, with the ten largest covering more than 25%. Material: blood. The receptor source for this set is a man aged 40-49 years in good health.

Comment on this clonotype: The junction does not match germline at one end; this may be a read error. The chain joins TRBV7-7 to TRBJ1-4; 7 nucleotides line up with TRBD1. The CDR3 contains 17 residues. The germline CDR1 and CDR2 sequences are SSHAT and FNYEAQ (reference sequence). CDR3 residues: CASSPQTGRATNEKLFF. The CDR3 DNA is TGTGCTAGCAGCCCACAGACAGGGCGTGCAACTAATGAAAAACTGTTTTTT.

CDR3 nucleotides: TGCAGCGCGGGGACAGGGAACACCGGGGAGCTGTTTTTT. Translated: CSAGTGNTGELFF. V and J are TRBV29-1 and TRBJ2-2; TRBD1 aligns across 8 bases. The V segment lost 7 bases and the J segment 1 base; nucleotides outside the gene matches: 2. CDR3 size: 13 residues. Germline V lookup: CDR1 SQVTM, CDR2 ANQGSEA.

This clonotype has only a few counts. The chain joins TRBV7-9 to TRBJ2-7; D is ambiguous. From germline, CDR1 is SEHNR and CDR2 FQNEAQ (reference sequence). V gave up 5 bases and J gave up 2 bases, with 10 bases separating them. CDR3 length equals 13 residues. CDR3 loop: CASSRTETYEQYF. As DNA, the CDR3 is TGTGCCAGCAGCCGGACCGAGACCTACGAGCAGTACTTC.

The rearrangement uses TRBV28 and TRBJ2-1; D gene uncertain. The CDR3 is made up of 11 amino acids. V dropped 8 bases and J dropped 4 bases, with 6 bases sitting between them. Germline CDR1 is MDHEN and CDR2 is SYDVKM. CDR3 sequence: CASQRYNEQFF. CDR3 nucleotide sequence: TGTGCCAGCCAGAGGTACAATGAGCAGTTCTTC.

The J gene is TRBJ2-1, the V gene TRBV20-1, with 8 nucleotides matching TRBD2. This CDR3 region has 16 residues. Trimming at V came to 2 bases and at J to 5 bases, leaving 11 bases not matched to a gene. The germline gives CDR1 DFQATT, CDR2 SNEGSKA (reference sequence). CDR3 coding DNA: TGCAGTGCTAGACCCCCCCCGGGGGGGTCGGACAATGAGCAGTTCTTC. This codes for CSARPPPGGSDNEQFF.

This clonotype was seen a few times. This rearrangement joins TRBV7-2 to TRBJ2-1; possibly TRBD2 for D (5 bases). Germline assignment: CDR1 SGHTA and CDR2 FQGNSA. With 5 bases removed from V and 0 bases from J, the gap between germline ends came to 14 bases. This CDR3 is 16 amino acids long. The CDR3 loop is CASSLQSGSSYNEQFF. The CDR3 bases are TGTGCCAGCAGCCTACAAAGCGGAAGCTCCTACAATGAGCAGTTCTTC.

The chain combines TRBV6-1 with TRBJ2-3; D might be TRBD1 (6 bases). The CDR3 extends over 14 amino acids. V was pared by 6 bases and J by 3 bases, with 13 bases between. Germline V gene lookup returns CDR1 MNHNS and CDR2 SASEGT. Here the CDR3 reads CASRKGVDTDTQYF. DNA of the CDR3: TGTGCCAGCAGAAAGGGGGTAGATACAGATACGCAGTATTTT.

The table lists this clonotype with a few counts. CDR3 region: CATRRGQDSFPRYEQYF. The CDR3 DNA follows: TGTGCCACCAGAAGAGGACAGGACTCTTTCCCAAGGTACGAGCAGTACTTC. The rearrangement uses TRBV24-1 and TRBJ2-5; 7 bases match TRBD1. The end of the DNA fits TRBJ2-7 better, so the J call may be wrong. Germline V gives CDR1 KGHDR, CDR2 SFDVKD. The CDR3 covers 17 residues.

This clonotype was seen a few times. V gene TRBV20-1 combines with J gene TRBJ1-5, with D unclear. This CDR3 contains 15 residues. In germline, CDR1 is DFQATT, CDR2 SNEGSKA (reference sequence). V lost 1 base and J 7 bases, leaving 17 bases between the germline ends. This CDR3 reads CSARVTGEQRQPQHF. In DNA form, the CDR3 reads TGCAGTGCTAGAGTGACCGGGGAACAGCGGCAGCCCCAGCATTTT.

This clonotype has just a few counts. The J gene is TRBJ1-2, the V gene TRBV28; 9 bases map to TRBD1. Germline lookup yields CDR1 MDHEN and CDR2 SYDVKM. The CDR3 totals 14 residues. V shed 5 bases and J 8 bases; nucleotides not matched to a gene: 9. The DNA for the CDR3 is TGTGCCAGCAGTACCTCGGACAGGGGAGGCGGCTACACCTTC. This codes for CASSTSDRGGGYTF.

The chain combines TRBV7-2 with TRBJ1-2, with D unclear. The length of the CDR3 is 14 residues. V dropped 1 base and J dropped 8 bases, with 14 bases sitting between them. Germline lookup yields CDR1 SGHTA and CDR2 FQGNSA. This CDR3 is CASSLDGASGGYTF. The CDR3 coding sequence is TGTGCCAGCAGCTTAGATGGAGCCTCCGGAGGCTACACCTTC.

The V call is TRBV5-1, the J call TRBJ1-2; D unclear. Per the germline V gene, CDR1 is SGHRS and CDR2 is YFSETQ. CDR3 length: 13 residues. Trimming took 4 bases from V and 7 from J, leaving 14 bases between them. CDR3: CASSPTELGGYTF. As DNA, the CDR3 is TGCGCCAGCAGCCCGACCGAATTAGGTGGCTACACCTTC.

J is TRBJ1-1 and V is TRBV4-2; no clear D gene. The CDR3 totals 12 residues. Germline loops: CDR1 LGHNA, CDR2 YNFKEQ. V was shortened by 0 bases and J by 6 bases, with 5 bases between the two germline ends. The CDR3 loop reads CASSQEGAEAFF. CDR3 bases: TGTGCCAGCAGCCAAGAGGGCGCTGAAGCTTTCTTT.

In regard to this clonotype: At one end, the junction sequence differs from germline, possibly due to a read error. V gene TRBV3-1 combines with J gene TRBJ2-1; D might be TRBD1 or TRBD2, each matching 5 bases. The CDR3 loop spans 17 amino acids. CDR1 and CDR2 (germline): LGHDT, YNNKEL (reference sequence). CDR3 coding DNA: TGTGCCAGTAGCCACGGGGAGCACGCAGGGCCAAACAATGAGCAGTTCTTC. Residues: CASSHGEHAGPNNEQFF.

This clonotype was seen a few times. The V gene is TRBV4-1, the J gene TRBJ2-3; 7 nucleotides align to TRBD2. Germline CDR1 MGHRA, CDR2 YSYEKL. Germline trimming cut 1 base from V and 6 bases from J; bases unmatched to any gene: 4. The CDR3 has 14 amino acids. This CDR3 is CASSQVLAVDTQYF. The CDR3 region has the DNA TGCGCCAGCAGCCAAGTTCTAGCGGTGGATACGCAGTATTTT.

The chain employs TRBV11-3 and TRBJ1-1, with a weak D call TRBD1 (6 bases). CDR3 length: 16 amino acids. Trimming pared 5 bases from V and 1 base from J, leaving 17 bases between. Germline lookup yields CDR1 SGHNT and CDR2 YENEEA. The CDR3 sequence is CASSQGGGLRNTEAFF. In DNA form, the CDR3 reads TGTGCCAGCAGCCAAGGGGGGGGACTGAGGAACACTGAAGCTTTCTTT.

This clonotype was counted a few times. The chain combines TRBV27 with TRBJ2-7; perhaps D is TRBD1 or TRBD2 (5 bases each). Germline CDR1 MNHEY, CDR2 SMNVEV (reference sequence). Trimming shortened V by 5 bases and J by 3 bases, and 14 bases separated the two germline ends. The CDR3 covers 14 residues. This chain's CDR3 is CASSPSGPYYEQYF. CDR3 in DNA: TGTGCCAGCAGTCCGTCGGGACCATACTACGAGCAGTACTTC.

This clonotype was detected a few times. The chain carries TRBV27 and TRBJ2-7; D is unresolved. There are 12 residues in the CDR3. V was cut by 10 bases and J by 0 bases, with 10 bases left in between. The germline CDR1 and CDR2 sequences are MNHEY and SMNVEV (reference sequence). The CDR3: CATSENSYEQYF. The CDR3 DNA reads TGTGCCACCTCTGAGAACTCCTACGAGCAGTACTTC.

This chain joins TRBV2 and TRBJ2-3, with D uncertain. V lost 10 bases to trimming and J lost 0 bases, with 17 bases between them. The CDR3 length is 15 residues. From germline, CDR1 is SNHLY and CDR2 FYNNEI. CDR3 amino acids: CAIEVPDQSTDTQYF. The CDR3 nucleotides read TGTGCCATCGAAGTCCCGGACCAAAGCACAGATACGCAGTATTTT.

As DNA, the CDR3 is TGTGCCAGCAGTTTCGGGAAAAGACCACGCACAGATACGCAGTATTTT. Translating gives CASSFGKRPRTDTQYF. V is TRBV28 and J is TRBJ2-3; maybe TRBD2 (5 bases). V lost 3 bases to trimming and J lost 1 base, with 14 bases between them. Germline V gene sequence: CDR1 MDHEN, CDR2 SYDVKM. The CDR3 is 16 amino acids.

Turning to this clonotype: A read error may produce the germline difference seen at one junction end. The chain employs TRBV27 and TRBJ2-5; D call uncertain. There are 13 residues in the CDR3. CDR1 is MNHEY, CDR2 SMNVEV, per germline (reference sequence). CDR3 sequence reads: CASSVSLRGTQYF. CDR3 nucleotide sequence: TGTGCCAGCAGTGTATCCCTACGTGGGACCCAGTACTTC.

The chain couples TRBV14 to TRBJ2-3; no clear D gene. V dropped 8 bases and J dropped 4 bases, with 10 bases sitting between them. This CDR3 has 12 amino acids. CDR1 is SGHDN and CDR2 is FVKESK in the germline V gene. The CDR3 DNA reads TGTGCCAGCGCCTGGGCTGCAGATACGCAGTATTTT. Translation gives CASAWAADTQYF.

The chain links TRBV29-1 to TRBJ2-7; D might be TRBD1 (6 bases). The germline V and J ends were trimmed by 4 bases and 2 bases, with 9 bases remaining between them. Germline CDR1 reads SQVTM; CDR2 reads ANQGSEA. The CDR3 runs to 12 residues. The CDR3 sequence: CSVAGATYEQYF. The CDR3 DNA reads as TGCAGCGTTGCAGGGGCCACCTACGAGCAGTACTTC.

The chain links TRBV28 to TRBJ2-1; 11 bases fit TRBD1. The CDR3 sequence is 14 residues long. Germline lookup yields CDR1 MDHEN and CDR2 SYDVKM. With 5 bases clipped from V and 10 bases from J, the junction kept 7 bases outside the gene matches. The CDR3 loop reads CASSAGTGGLEQFF. CDR3 DNA sequence: TGTGCCAGCAGTGCCGGGACAGGGGGTCTGGAGCAGTTCTTC. Drawing the rest from reference TRBV28 and TRBJ2-1, the complete variable domain is DVKVTQSSRYLVKRTGEKVFLECVQDMDHENMFWYRQDPGLGLRLIYFSYDVKMKEKGDIPEGYSVSREKKERFSLILESASTNQTSMYLCASSAGTGGLEQFFGPGTRLTVL.

The chain combines TRBV20-1 with TRBJ1-2; D is unresolved. Germline lookup yields CDR1 DFQATT and CDR2 SNEGSKA (reference sequence). V shed 3 bases and J shed 5 bases, with 4 bases lying between them. The CDR3 extends over 10 amino acids. In DNA, the CDR3 is TGCAGTGCTAGTGAATATGGCTACACCTTC. Protein product: CSASEYGYTF.

This rearrangement joins TRBV20-1 to TRBJ1-2, with 8 bases fitting TRBD1. CDR3 length: 13 residues. Germline CDR1 is DFQATT and CDR2 is SNEGSKA (reference sequence). Trimming removed 8 bases from V and 3 bases from J; junction bases left unmatched: 8. CDR3 sequence (DNA): TGCAGTTCCCCGGACAGGGCGGACTATGGCTACACCTTC. It yields the protein CSSPDRADYGYTF.

This chain links TRBV6-1 with TRBJ1-1; D not certain. The CDR3 runs 14 residues. Germline V CDR1 and CDR2: MNHNS, SASEGT. V lost 5 bases, J lost 3 bases, and 13 bases lay in between. This CDR3 reads CASSLSGGYTEAFF. CDR3 nucleotide sequence: TGTGCCAGCAGTCTATCTGGCGGGTACACTGAAGCTTTCTTT.

The V gene is TRBV7-9, the J gene TRBJ2-4; unclear D gene. The V and J ends lost 2 bases and 7 bases respectively, with 9 bases between them. Germline CDR1 SEHNR, CDR2 FQNEAQ (reference sequence). The CDR3 extends over 13 amino acids. For the CDR3, the DNA is TGTGCCAGCAGCTTAAGCTCCCTTAACATTCAGTACTTC. It specifies CASSLSSLNIQYF.